The 14 T cell receptor beta chains in this list originate from one sample, sequenced in a study of blood T cell repertoires in COVID-19. TCRdb keeps only in-frame clones here, not all; method: immunoSEQ multiplex PCR. The sample has fewer than 200,000 clones, 85% to 95% seen once. The sequencing input was peripheral blood. The source of these receptors is a woman aged 45-59 years with acute or convalescent COVID-19.

V and J are TRBV4-1 and TRBJ1-4, with D maybe TRBD1 (6 bases). The germline CDR1 and CDR2 sequences are MGHRA and YSYEKL. The CDR3 has 16 amino acids. Deletions cut 0 bases from V and 6 bases from J, with 14 bases between. Here the CDR3 DNA reads TGCGCCAGCAGCCAAGATAATAGGGGGAGGGATGAAAAACTGTTTTTT. It is translated as CASSQDNRGRDEKLFF.

V and J are TRBV28 and TRBJ2-7, with a possible D match to TRBD1 (6 bases). CDR3 length: 15 residues. Germline CDR1 MDHEN, CDR2 SYDVKM. The germline V and J ends were trimmed by 5 bases and 3 bases, with 17 bases remaining between them. CDR3 DNA sequence: TGTGCCAGCAGTGGGGTACAGGGTAGGGACTACGAGCAGTACTTC. This encodes CASSGVQGRDYEQYF.

V is TRBV4-2 and J is TRBJ2-3, with a tentative D call TRBD2 (5 bases). CDR3 size: 13 residues. CDR1 and CDR2 (germline): LGHNA, YNFKEQ. Trimming shortened V by 4 bases and J by 3 bases, and 8 bases separated the two germline ends. The CDR3 here is CASSPLDTDTQYF. The DNA of the CDR3 is TGTGCCAGCAGCCCACTAGATACAGATACGCAGTATTTT.

The V call is TRBV5-4, the J call TRBJ1-5; 8 nucleotides align to TRBD1. V lost 4 bases to trimming and J lost 4 bases; unmatched junction nucleotides: 10. The CDR3 loop spans 16 amino acids. CDR1 is SGHNT, CDR2 YYREEE, per germline (reference sequence). CDR3 bases: TGTGCCAGCAGCATACCGACAGGGGCCATGAATCAGCCCCAGCATTTT. Translation gives CASSIPTGAMNQPQHF.

The V gene is TRBV7-2, the J gene TRBJ1-1, with 10 positions matching TRBD1. The CDR3 extends over 14 amino acids. After removal of 7 bases from V and 7 bases from J, the junction contained 9 bases not matched to a gene. In germline, CDR1 is SGHTA, CDR2 FQGNSA. The CDR3 region has the DNA TGTGCCAGCACTCTAGGGGACAGGGGCCTTGAAGCTTTCTTT. Its protein is CASTLGDRGLEAFF.

The chain uses TRBV2 and TRBJ2-7; TRBD1 matches 11 bases. V dropped 7 bases and J dropped 7; count of bases not matched to a gene: 9. This CDR3 region has 14 residues. Looked up from germline, CDR1 is SNHLY and CDR2 is FYNNEI. Here the CDR3 reads CASTLDRGLGEQYF. The CDR3, as DNA: TGTGCCAGCACCCTGGACAGGGGGCTGGGTGAGCAGTACTTC.

This chain uses TRBV3-1 (or the pseudogene TRBV3-2) with TRBJ2-3; 7 bases agree with TRBD2. Looked up from germline, CDR1 is LGHDT and CDR2 is YNNKEL (reference sequence). This CDR3 region has 15 residues. V lost 2 bases, J lost 2 bases, and 4 bases stayed unmatched. CDR3 region: CASSQSGAFTDTQYF. CDR3 in DNA: TGTGCCAGCAGCCAAAGCGGGGCATTCACAGATACGCAGTATTTT.

CDR3 sequence reads: CASSNWGQGDYEQYF. The DNA for the CDR3 is TGTGCCAGCTCTAATTGGGGACAGGGGGACTACGAGCAGTACTTC. The genes are TRBV28 and TRBJ2-7, with 11 bases fitting TRBD1. Germline lookup yields CDR1 MDHEN and CDR2 SYDVKM. Unmatched junction bases numbered 9, after V lost 8 bases and J lost 3 bases. This CDR3 is built from 15 residues.

The chain uses TRBV18 and TRBJ2-1; TRBD2 aligns across 9 bases. Trimming cost V 3 bases and J 8 bases; bases outside gene matches: 14. The CDR3 totals 17 residues. In germline, CDR1 is KGHSH, CDR2 LQKENI. CDR3 nucleotide sequence: TGTGCCAGCTCACCCCTGTACGGGACTAGCCCTTCGGATGAGCAGTTCTTC. Translation gives CASSPLYGTSPSDEQFF.

The rearrangement joins TRBV5-4 to TRBJ2-7, with 11 bases matching TRBD2. The ends lost 6 bases at V and 5 bases at J; junction bases unmatched: 10. The CDR3 consists of 15 residues. Germline loops: CDR1 SGHNT, CDR2 YYREEE (reference sequence). CDR3 amino acids: CASTLAGTSGNEQYF. Written as DNA, the CDR3 is TGTGCCAGCACCCTCGCCGGGACTAGCGGAAACGAGCAGTACTTC.

V usage is TRBV9 and J usage is TRBJ1-3; D uncertain. Germline loops: CDR1 SGDLS, CDR2 YYNGEE. The CDR3 loop spans 14 amino acids. The V end was cut by 2 bases, the J end by 2 bases, with 8 bases between. The CDR3: CASSVTDTGNTIYF. CDR3 nucleotide sequence: TGTGCCAGCAGCGTTACAGACACTGGAAACACCATATATTTT.

This sequence joins TRBV5-1 and TRBJ2-3; D possibly corresponds to TRBD1 (6 bases). The CDR3 consists of 16 residues. CDR1 is SGHRS and CDR2 is YFSETQ in the germline V gene. V lost 0 bases and J lost 2, with 13 bases in between. The CDR3 is CASSLGDNGITDTQYF. The DNA for the CDR3 is TGCGCCAGCAGCTTGGGGGACAACGGCATCACAGATACGCAGTATTTT.

The chain employs TRBV5-6 and TRBJ1-1; unclear D gene. The CDR3 totals 12 residues. Deletions cut 8 bases from V and 6 bases from J, with 14 bases between. Germline CDR1 is SGHDT and CDR2 is YYEEEE. The DNA for the CDR3 is TGTGCCAGTCAGAGGGTCGGCGCTGAAGCTTTCTTT. Residues: CASQRVGAEAFF.

The chain joins TRBV19 to TRBJ1-2, with D maybe TRBD1 (6 bases). The CDR3 length is 15 residues. Germline CDR1 reads LNHDA; CDR2 reads SQIVND (reference sequence). V was shortened by 5 bases and J by 1 base, with 14 bases between the two germline ends. CDR3 amino acids: CASSPLDSYNYGYTF. CDR3 sequence (DNA): TGTGCCAGTAGTCCACTGGACAGCTATAACTATGGCTACACCTTC.